Shown below are 13 T cell receptor beta chains from a single sample sequenced in a study of cytomegalovirus exposure and HLA in healthy donors. TCRdb keeps only in-frame clones here, not all; method: immunoSEQ multiplex PCR. The table lists about 150,000 clones, about nine tenths of them singletons, with 4.5% in the top ten. The specimen was PBMCs. The receptors here all came from a man aged 18 to 30 in good health and CMV-seropositive.

This clone was recorded once. The CDR3 DNA follows: TGTGCCAGCAGTTTAAGAGGGAATGAGCAGTTCTTC. Translated: CASSLRGNEQFF. The genes are TRBV28 and TRBJ2-1; tentatively, D is TRBD2 (5 bases). The germline V and J ends were trimmed by 2 bases and 7 bases, with 6 bases remaining between them. The V gene's germline CDR1 is MDHEN and CDR2 SYDVKM. The CDR3 consists of 12 residues.

The chain couples TRBV29-1 to TRBJ1-2, with 8 bases identical to TRBD1. The CDR3 is 12 amino acids. Looked up from germline, CDR1 is SQVTM and CDR2 is ANQGSEA. V shed 6 bases and J 4 bases; nucleotides not matched to a gene: 4. CDR3: CSVSGGFYGYTF. The CDR3 DNA reads as TGCAGCGTGTCAGGGGGCTTCTATGGCTACACCTTC. The variable domain in full, completed from reference TRBV29-1 and TRBJ1-2, reads SAVISQKPSRDICQRGTSLTIQCQVDSQVTMMFWYRQQPGQSLTLIATANQGSEATYESGFVIDKFPISRPNLTFSTLTVSNMSPEDSSIYLCSVSGGFYGYTFGSGTRLTVV.

This clone was seen only once. The chain employs TRBV4-1 and TRBJ2-3; a weak D match, TRBD1 (8 bases). This CDR3 is built from 21 residues. Germline lookup yields CDR1 MGHRA and CDR2 YSYEKL. Trimming left V 6 bases short and J 2 bases short, with 33 bases between. The CDR3 coding sequence is TGCGCCAGCAGGCTGATAGGGACAGGCGGACAATACGGGGGGTTCACAGATACGCAGTATTTT. Residues: CASRLIGTGGQYGGFTDTQYF.

The CDR3 DNA reads as TGTGCCAGCAGACACTATTTTTCCCCCTCGACAGGGGTTAGCAATCAGCCCCAGCATTTT. Translation: CASRHYFSPSTGVSNQPQHF. The gene calls are TRBV27 and TRBJ1-5; 8 bases match TRBD1. Per germline, CDR1 MNHEY and CDR2 SMNVEV (reference sequence). This CDR3 has 20 residues. V lost 6 bases, J lost 0 bases, and 19 bases stayed unmatched.

The genes are TRBV19 and TRBJ2-7, with 8 bases identical to TRBD1. The CDR3 has 13 amino acids. CDR1 and CDR2 from the germline V gene are LNHDA and SQIVND (reference sequence). V dropped 1 base and J dropped 7; count of bases not matched to a gene: 3. This CDR3 reads CASSIGHRGEQYF. CDR3 bases: TGTGCCAGTAGTATAGGTCACAGGGGGGAGCAGTACTTC.

This chain joins TRBV5-1 and TRBJ2-6, with D possibly being TRBD1 (6 bases). V lost 4 bases, J lost 2 bases, and 7 bases lay in between. The CDR3 totals 14 residues. Germline CDR1 SGHRS, CDR2 YFSETQ. The DNA for the CDR3 is TGCGCCAGCAGCCGGGACACTGGGGCCAACGTCCTGACTTTC. It yields the protein CASSRDTGANVLTF. The full variable domain, completed using reference TRBV5-1 and TRBJ2-6, is KAGVTQTPRYLIKTRGQQVTLSCSPISGHRSVSWYQQTPGQGLQFLFEYFSETQRNKGNFPGRFSGRQFSNSRSEMNVSTLELGDSALYLCASSRDTGANVLTFGAGSRLTVL.

The CDR3 DNA reads as TGTGCCAGCAGAGGTAGACGGAGCGGCTACACCTTC. It is translated as CASRGRRSGYTF. The chain employs TRBV27 and TRBJ1-2; D gene unclear. The germline V gene encodes CDR1 MNHEY and CDR2 SMNVEV (reference sequence). CDR3 length equals 12 residues. Deletions cut 6 bases from V and 8 bases from J, with 13 bases between.

The chain employs TRBV30 and TRBJ1-6; maybe TRBD1 (6 bases). The germline V gene encodes CDR1 GTSNPN and CDR2 SVGIG (reference sequence). V lost 4 bases and J lost 10, with 14 bases in between. The CDR3 loop spans 13 amino acids. CDR3 sequence: CAWTPQGLSPLHF. The CDR3 DNA reads as TGTGCCTGGACCCCACAGGGTCTGTCACCCCTCCACTTT.

This sequence joins TRBV6-1 and TRBJ2-1; D may be TRBD2 (5 bases). This CDR3 contains 12 residues. Germline assignment: CDR1 MNHNS and CDR2 SASEGT. With 6 bases removed from V and 7 bases from J, the gap between germline ends came to 10 bases. The CDR3 region has the DNA TGTGCCAGCAGCTTAAGGAGGAATGAGCAGTTCTTC. Translated: CASSLRRNEQFF.

The chain combines TRBV14 with TRBJ2-7; tentative D call: TRBD2 (5 bases). There are 14 residues in the CDR3. Trimming pared 3 bases from V and 0 bases from J, leaving 9 bases between. CDR1 is SGHDN and CDR2 is FVKESK in the germline V gene. The CDR3 DNA follows: TGTGCCAGCAGCCACGGTCGGGGCTCCTACGAGCAGTACTTC. It specifies CASSHGRGSYEQYF.

The chain links TRBV14 to TRBJ1-2; D is unresolved. The CDR3 has 14 residues. Trimming cost V 1 base and J 5 bases, with 11 bases left between them. Germline V lookup: CDR1 SGHDN, CDR2 FVKESK. The CDR3 is CASSQVAGFYGYTF. In DNA form, the CDR3 reads TGTGCCAGCAGCCAAGTGGCAGGCTTTTATGGCTACACCTTC.

V and J are TRBV6-1 and TRBJ1-1; D might be TRBD1 (5 bases). The germline V gene has CDR1 MNHNS and CDR2 SASEGT. The CDR3 consists of 14 residues. The V gene lost 7 bases and the J gene lost 0 bases, with 12 bases spanning the gap. CDR3 loop: CASTDGGVNTEAFF. CDR3 nucleotides: TGTGCCAGCACCGACGGAGGGGTGAACACTGAAGCTTTCTTT.

This rearrangement joins TRBV5-1 to TRBJ2-2; D may be TRBD1 (6 bases). The CDR3 has 14 residues. Germline V CDR1 and CDR2: SGHRS, YFSETQ. Trimming pared 5 bases from V and 6 bases from J, leaving 14 bases between. The DNA of the CDR3 is TGCGCCAGCAGTTACAGGGCCGAGGCCGGGGAGCTGTTTTTT. Its protein product is CASSYRAEAGELFF.